Detailed here is one TCR beta chain. There is no known antigen for this receptor. The sample holds no much larger clone one base away, and base qualities are not on file. This sample is drawn from a study of PD-L1 blockade in urothelial cancer (dated 2017 in TCRdb). For the wider study: Every patient began therapy in about 2014 and was given atezolizumab 1,200 mg intravenously every 3 weeks. About 85% of the 29 patients were males with bladder-origin urothelial cancer, and 18 of 29 reported a prior smoking history. An ECOG performance status of 0 or 1 was recorded for the patients, and 0 to 3 prior chemotherapy regimens had been received by the patients. Blood samples were analyzed 3 weeks after the start of treatment (second dose) and 6 weeks after the start of treatment. Blood samples gave median yields of around 140,000 T cells and around 88,000 unique TCRs, along with a median clonality of 0.080. The study was an exploratory multi-omic analysis of somatic, immune and clinical correlates of response to PD-L1 blockade with atezolizumab in urothelial cancer. Pretreatment tumor samples and matched peripheral blood, collected serially before and after atezolizumab treatment, underwent TCR sequencing. Durable clinical benefit was defined as a progression-free survival longer than 6 months, and TCR features were additionally tested against progression-free survival and overall survival. Whole exome sequencing and RNA sequencing of pretreatment tumors were performed alongside TCR sequencing in the same patients. Durable clinical benefit was achieved by nine patients and was not achieved by 20 patients. Pretreatment blood TCR-seq was available for fewer than 30 patients, at least one posttreatment blood collection was obtained for some 24 patients, and tumor TCR-seq was available for some 24 patients.

Via the germline V gene, CDR1 is MDHEN and CDR2 SYDVKM. Inclusive of the bounding cysteine and phenylalanine, the CDR3 is 14 residues long. CDR3 DNA is the only sequence kept; it has 42 bases, read in frame from the first base. The germline ends are 7 bases apart after V is trimmed by 2 bases and J by 2 bases. The cohort included 29 patients with locally advanced or metastatic urothelial carcinoma who were treated at Memorial Sloan Kettering on a trial protocol. Peripheral blood mononuclear cells were collected pretreatment and during treatment, with between 1 and 8 total time points obtained per patient. The Qiagen DNeasy Blood extraction kit was used to purify genomic DNA from total PBMCs and tumor samples. Collected pretreatment and during treatment, PBMCs were isolated and stored as previously described. The research as a whole found: Because the sample size was small (n ≈ 29) and many of the analyses were exploratory, the results are meant to be hypothesis-generating. Greater expansion of tumor-associated TCR clones in peripheral blood 3 weeks after the start of treatment was observed in patients with durable benefit (n of about 20, p = 0.022). Improved progression-free and overall survival was found to be associated with pretreatment peripheral blood TCR clonality below the median.

Synthetic TCR analog templates were spiked into each PCR to estimate absolute template abundance from read counts. The immunoSEQ assay was used to amplify TCRbeta CDR3 regions from genomic DNA with bias-controlled V and J gene primers. Sequencing of rearranged TCRbeta segments was done at approximately 20X coverage. The source study handled its data this way. Clustering was used to correct sequencing errors, and CDR3s were annotated against IMGT so that V, D and J genes could be assigned. Only productive TCRbeta rearrangements were used in downstream analyses, excluding out-of-frame or stop-codon sequences. To compute clonality, Shannon entropy was normalized by the log of the number of unique productive sequences and then subtracted from one. Fisher's exact test with Benjamini-Hochberg correction, at a threshold of adjusted p below 0.01, was used to find clones that differed between time points or between blood and tumor. TCRdb retrieved this table from immuneACCESS and kept in-frame rearrangements only. Not all clones are present; in checked studies, unresolved V genes account for under half, and no reason is known for the remainder. V and J calls and clone size are as listed in that table; D and trimming were resolved from the DNA. Across this sample there are 50,000 to 60,000 clones, with around 82% seen only once. The ten largest clones represent approximately 6% of the sample.

This chain is built from TRBV28 and TRBJ1-3; the D gene cannot be named for sure. The receptor was isolated from a middle-aged man with urothelial cancer. Here the sequenced sample was PBMCs, taken around atezolizumab (anti-PD-L1) treatment. The CDR3 loop reads CASSLNGAGNTIYF. The nucleotides are TGTGCCAGCAGTTTAAACGGGGCTGGAAACACCATATATTTT.